This TCR beta chain was sequenced during a study of cytomegalovirus exposure and HLA in healthy donors. Points from the study as a whole: Among TCR sequences, most were rare, though some public TCRs appeared in many donors. It was reportedly the case that the classifier diagnosed cytomegalovirus status with high specificity and sensitivity. Under in vitro conditions, a few CMV-associated chains were confirmed as specific for CMV antigens. Among TCR beta chains, those listed as cytomegalovirus-associated numbered about 150.

Details on this clone: Its antigen is still unknown.

Germline V gene sequence: CDR1 SGHRS, CDR2 YFSETQ. V trimming: 0 bases; J trimming: 5 bases; junction bases outside the gene matches: 5. This CDR3 region has 15 residues. Using immunoSEQ multiplex PCR, the repertoire was profiled, and TCRdb retains in-frame clones only, with some absent. The data contain a few hundred thousand clones, just over 85% of them seen just once; the ten biggest clones take up 0.95% to 1.1%. The TCR was taken from a woman between 18 and 30 years old in good health and CMV-seronegative. This chain connects TRBV5-1 to TRBJ2-1; 7 bases line up with TRBD2. Specimen: PBMCs. The CDR3 nucleotides are TGCGCCAGCAGCTTGGTGGGAGGGCGCGACAATGAGCAGTTCTTC. It yields the protein CASSLVGGRDNEQFF.